The 3 T cell receptor beta chains presented below share a single source sample, sequenced in a study of metastatic and nonmetastatic thyroid tumors. Using MiXCR, TCRdb re-called clones from the PCR reads. In the table there are tens of thousands of clones, 9% to 14% of which are singletons. No patient had received any treatment before thyroid surgery. The sequencing sample was made of blood. These receptors were obtained from a male donor with papillary thyroid cancer or a benign thyroid nodule (not recorded which). Some clones in this sample may be carry-over from other donors' samples.

The sample holds many counts of this clone. J is TRBJ2-7 and V is TRBV14; D gene uncertain. CDR3 length: 13 residues. V dropped 0 bases and J dropped 7 bases, with 10 bases sitting between them. Germline assignment: CDR1 SGHDN and CDR2 FVKESK. CDR3 nucleotides: TGTGCCAGCAGCCAAGATATAGGTGGAGAGCAGTACTTC. Protein product: CASSQDIGGEQYF.

The V call is TRBV27, the J call TRBJ2-7; the match to TRBD2 covers 12 bases. The CDR3 spans 15 residues. Trimming cost V 6 bases and J 7 bases; bases outside gene matches: 10. Germline V gene data show CDR1 as MNHEY and CDR2 as SMNVEV (reference sequence). CDR3 sequence: CASSQAGTSGYEQYF. The DNA for the CDR3 is TGTGCCAGCAGCCAAGCTGGGACTAGCGGGTATGAGCAGTACTTC.

Ten or more counts support this clone. This chain uses TRBV6-5 with TRBJ2-3, with TRBD2 identical over 7 bases. This CDR3 region has 16 residues. J was trimmed by 3 bases and V by 2 bases; bases with no gene match: 8. In germline, CDR1 is MNHEY, CDR2 SVGAGI. As DNA, the CDR3 is TGTGCCAGCAGTTACGGGAGGGGCCAAGGTACAGATACGCAGTATTTT. This translates into CASSYGRGQGTDTQYF.